This record looks at one T cell receptor beta chain sequence and its context. It lacks a known antigen. No clone much larger than this one lies a single base away; base qualities are absent. Other nucleotide sequences from this sample produce the same CDR3. This record comes from a study of shared clonotypes between healthy human individuals (dated by TCRdb to the early 2020s). Turning to the overall study: The cohort included a few men and a couple of women between 18 and 49 years of age. The study deeply sequenced blood TCR repertoires of roughly five healthy adults to estimate repertoire size and the extent of clonotype sharing between individuals. For each donor, CD4 naive and CD4 memory were each run on three plates, CD8 naive on two plates, and CD8 memory on one plate. Leukapheresis yielded between about 0.9 and 9.5 billion PBMCs per donor. To increase sequencing depth and limit assay-specific biases, different laboratories used diverse techniques to prepare libraries and sequence TCR repertoires.

Donors were healthy HIV-negative adults with no recently reported acute infections or vaccinations. Every donor was a Caucasian adult living in Nashville, Tennessee, USA. CD4+ T cells were enriched through magnetic negative selection, after which naive cells were positively selected on CD45RA and the remaining negative fraction served as the memory subset. Blood was collected by leukapheresis, and PBMCs were isolated by Ficoll-Histopaque density gradient centrifugation and then cryopreserved in liquid nitrogen vapor phase. Purity and quantity of every magnetically sorted T cell population were checked by analytical flow cytometry. From each sorted fraction, genomic DNA was isolated and quantified by UV absorbance on a Nanodrop 2000c. Using the deep immunoSEQ assay, TCR CDR3 regions were amplified from genomic DNA by multiplex PCR. Extracted genomic DNA from each cell subset was spread evenly across all wells of several immunoSEQ 96-well plates, with each plate serving as a replicate. For sorted subsets, about 200 ng genomic DNA, equal to tens of thousands of T cell genomes, was loaded into each replicate PCR. Purified libraries were measured with a Qubit 3.0 fluorometer, size-checked on a Bioanalyzer 2100, and measured again with the KAPA Library Quantification kit. A separate single-read 150-cycle Illumina NextSeq 550 flow cell was used to sequence each immunoSEQ 96-well plate. Per the authors' processing: Because the immunoSEQ output included only junctional sequences and no quality scores, the filtering could not be the same as the filtering used for full-length reads. To assign V/J genes and CDR3, sequences were annotated against IMGT germline references using PyIR, a Python wrapper for IgBLAST v1.9. Reads were removed for weak V/J assignments (E-value above 1e-6), missing CDR3, stop codons, out-of-frame junctions, or ambiguous translated residues. A V3J clonotype was defined by an identical inferred V gene, J gene, and CDR3 amino acid sequence. Percentage overlap between repertoires was calculated by dividing the number of shared unique clonotypes by the size of the smaller repertoire. Repertoire richness was assessed with RTK rarefaction, the Chao1 estimator, and Recon v2.1 estimates of unobserved clonotypes. Generation probabilities for all TCRbeta clonotypes obtained by the gDNA method from a handful of donors were computed using OLGA. TCRdb holds this immuneACCESS table with in-frame rearrangements only. Some clones are missing; in checked studies, unresolved V genes explain under half, and the rest has no known cause. The DNA was the basis for D and trimming; V, J and clone size are from that table. A total of under 2.5 million clones appear in this sample, about 90% of them only once. 0.3% to 0.4% of the sample belongs to the ten largest clones.

Measured from the cysteine to the phenylalanine, the CDR3 is 13 residues long. Only the CDR3 portion is preserved as DNA: 39 bases, with reading frame beginning at the first base. After removal of 2 bases from V and 4 bases from J, the junction retains 1 base not matched to a gene. CDR1 and CDR2, per the germline V gene, are SGDLS and YYNGEE. Here is what the overall study found, with its caveats: Pairwise subsampling led to the expectation that sequencing depth would affect the degree of clonotype sharing among donors. Higher generation probabilities were observed for clonotypes shared by all four sorted-subset donors than for non-shared clonotypes. When several donors were compared, the shared fraction of clonotypes was roughly 5% for naive CD4, over 3% for naive CD8, about 2.4% for memory CD4, and 0.35% to 0.4% for memory CD8. Sampling was restricted to blood, and TCR repertoires in tissue are likely to differ from TCR repertoires in blood. The genetic and exposure-history diversity represented was limited by the small number of donors. Naive subsets generally had larger estimated clonotype richness than memory subsets. Incomplete sequencing was indicated by rarefaction of sorted-subset datasets, despite the large sequencing depth.

This TCR came from a man aged 18 to 29 in good health. Some clones in this sample may be carry-over from other donors' samples. Material for sequencing was naive CD4+ T cells from PBMCs. The sample's cell subset or site label, decoded: CD45RA+ positively selected. The V and J segments used are TRBV9 and TRBJ2-5; TRBD2 lines up with 8 middle nucleotides. The CDR3 corresponds to CASSVLAGETQYF. Read as DNA, the sequence is TGTGCCAGCAGCGTCCTAGCGGGAGAGACCCAGTACTTC.